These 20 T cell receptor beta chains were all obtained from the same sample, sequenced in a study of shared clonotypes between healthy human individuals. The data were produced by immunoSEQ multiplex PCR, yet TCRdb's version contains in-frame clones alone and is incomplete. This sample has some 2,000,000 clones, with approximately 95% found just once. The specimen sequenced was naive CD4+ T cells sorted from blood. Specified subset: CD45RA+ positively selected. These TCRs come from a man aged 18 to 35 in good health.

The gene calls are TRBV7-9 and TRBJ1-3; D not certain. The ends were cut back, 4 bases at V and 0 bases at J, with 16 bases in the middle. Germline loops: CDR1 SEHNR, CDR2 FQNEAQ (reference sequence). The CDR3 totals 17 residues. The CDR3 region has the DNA TGTGCCAGCAGCTCTTTCAAGAAAATAAGCTCTGGAAACACCATATATTTT. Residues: CASSSFKKISSGNTIYF.

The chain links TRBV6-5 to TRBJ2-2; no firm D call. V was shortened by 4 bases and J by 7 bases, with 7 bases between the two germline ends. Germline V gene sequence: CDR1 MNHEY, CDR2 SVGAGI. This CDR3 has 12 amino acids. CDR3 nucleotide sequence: TGTGCCAGCAGTTTTGGAGTCGGGGAGCTGTTTTTT. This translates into CASSFGVGELFF.

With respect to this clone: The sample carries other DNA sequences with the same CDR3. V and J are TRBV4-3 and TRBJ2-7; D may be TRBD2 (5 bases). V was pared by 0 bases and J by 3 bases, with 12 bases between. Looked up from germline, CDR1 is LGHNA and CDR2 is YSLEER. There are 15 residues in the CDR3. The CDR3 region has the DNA TGCGCCAGCAGCCAAGAAGGGCTAGCAGTCTACGAGCAGTACTTC. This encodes CASSQEGLAVYEQYF.

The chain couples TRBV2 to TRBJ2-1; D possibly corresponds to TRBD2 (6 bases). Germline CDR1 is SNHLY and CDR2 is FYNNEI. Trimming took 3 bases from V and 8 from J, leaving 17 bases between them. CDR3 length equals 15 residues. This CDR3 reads CASSDDIASAHEQFF. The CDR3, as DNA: TGTGCCAGCAGTGATGACATAGCTAGCGCGCATGAGCAGTTCTTC.

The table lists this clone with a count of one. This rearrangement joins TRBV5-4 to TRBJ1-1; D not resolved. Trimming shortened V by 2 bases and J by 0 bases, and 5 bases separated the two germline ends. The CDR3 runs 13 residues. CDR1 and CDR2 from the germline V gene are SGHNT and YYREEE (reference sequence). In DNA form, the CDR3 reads TGTGCCAGCAGCTTACAGATGAACACTGAAGCTTTCTTT. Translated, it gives CASSLQMNTEAFF.

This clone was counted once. The CDR3 here is CATQSLGTVNTEAFF. CDR3 sequence (DNA): TGTGCCACCCAATCTTTGGGGACAGTCAACACTGAAGCTTTCTTT. The rearrangement uses TRBV5-8 and TRBJ1-1; 7 nucleotides agree with TRBD1. V lost 9 bases and J lost 2; bases outside the gene matches: 13. Germline loops: CDR1 SGHTS, CDR2 YDEGEE. This CDR3 comprises 15 residues. The whole variable domain, remainder taken from reference TRBV5-8 and TRBJ1-1, is EAGVTQSPTHLIKTRGQQATLRCSPISGHTSVYWYQQALGLGLQFLLWYDEGEERNRGNFPPRFSGRQFPNYSSELNVNALELEDSALYLCATQSLGTVNTEAFFGQGTRLTVV.

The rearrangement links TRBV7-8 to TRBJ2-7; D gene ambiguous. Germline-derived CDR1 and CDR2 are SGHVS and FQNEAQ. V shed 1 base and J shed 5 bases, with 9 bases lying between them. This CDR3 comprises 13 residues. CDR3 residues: CASSLGRVNEQYF. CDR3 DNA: TGTGCCAGCAGCTTAGGAAGGGTCAACGAGCAGTACTTC.

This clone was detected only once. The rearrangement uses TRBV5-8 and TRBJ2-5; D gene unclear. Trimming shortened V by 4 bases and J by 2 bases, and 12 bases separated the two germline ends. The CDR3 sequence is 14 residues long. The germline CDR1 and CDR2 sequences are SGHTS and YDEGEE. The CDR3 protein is CASSGFGTQETQYF. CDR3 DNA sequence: TGTGCCAGCAGCGGCTTCGGAACTCAAGAGACCCAGTACTTC.

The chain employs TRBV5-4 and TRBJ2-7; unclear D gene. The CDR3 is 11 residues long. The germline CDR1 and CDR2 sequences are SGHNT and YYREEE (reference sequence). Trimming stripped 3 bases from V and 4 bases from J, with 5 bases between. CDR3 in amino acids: CASSYAYEQYF. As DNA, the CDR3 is TGTGCCAGCAGCTATGCTTACGAGCAGTACTTC.

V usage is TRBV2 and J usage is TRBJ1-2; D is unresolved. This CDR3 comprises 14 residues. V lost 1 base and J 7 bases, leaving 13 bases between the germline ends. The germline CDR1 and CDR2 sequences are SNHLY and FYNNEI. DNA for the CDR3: TGTGCCAGCAGTGAAGAGGGATGGGTAGGTGGCTACACCTTC. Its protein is CASSEEGWVGGYTF.

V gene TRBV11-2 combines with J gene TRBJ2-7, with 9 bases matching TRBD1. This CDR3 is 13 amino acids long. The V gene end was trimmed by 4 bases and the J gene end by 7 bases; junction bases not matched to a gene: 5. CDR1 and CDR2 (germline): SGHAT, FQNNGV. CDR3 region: CASSSGTGREQYF. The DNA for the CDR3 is TGTGCCAGCAGCTCGGGGACAGGGCGGGAGCAGTACTTC.

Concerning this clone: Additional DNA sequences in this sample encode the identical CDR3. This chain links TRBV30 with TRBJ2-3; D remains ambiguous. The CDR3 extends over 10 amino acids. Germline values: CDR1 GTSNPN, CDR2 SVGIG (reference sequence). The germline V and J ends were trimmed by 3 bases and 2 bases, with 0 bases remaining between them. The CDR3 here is CAWSTDTQYF. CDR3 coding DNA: TGTGCCTGGAGCACAGATACGCAGTATTTT.

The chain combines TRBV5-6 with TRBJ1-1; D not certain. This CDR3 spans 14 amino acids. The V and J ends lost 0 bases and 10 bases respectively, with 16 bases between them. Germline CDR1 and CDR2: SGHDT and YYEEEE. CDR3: CASSLASAKLGAFF. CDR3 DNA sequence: TGTGCCAGCAGCTTGGCCTCGGCGAAGTTGGGAGCTTTCTTT.

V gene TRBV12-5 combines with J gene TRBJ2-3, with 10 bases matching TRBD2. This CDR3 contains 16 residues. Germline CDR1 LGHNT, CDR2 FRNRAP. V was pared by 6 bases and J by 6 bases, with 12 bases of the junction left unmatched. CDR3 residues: CASGPGLAGVWDTQYF. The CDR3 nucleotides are TGTGCTAGTGGGCCCGGCCTAGCGGGAGTTTGGGATACGCAGTATTTT.

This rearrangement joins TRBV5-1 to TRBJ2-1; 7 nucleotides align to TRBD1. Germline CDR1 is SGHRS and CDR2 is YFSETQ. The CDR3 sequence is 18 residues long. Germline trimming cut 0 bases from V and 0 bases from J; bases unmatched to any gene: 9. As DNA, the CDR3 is TGCGCCAGCAGCTTGGGCCCCGGGACAGTCCTCTCCTACAATGAGCAGTTCTTC. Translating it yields CASSLGPGTVLSYNEQFF.

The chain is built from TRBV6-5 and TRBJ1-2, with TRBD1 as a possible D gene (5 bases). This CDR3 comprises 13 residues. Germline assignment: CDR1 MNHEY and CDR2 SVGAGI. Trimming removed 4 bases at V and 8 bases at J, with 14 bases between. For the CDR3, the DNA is TGTGCCAGCAGTTCGGACCGGACACGAGGCTACACCTTC. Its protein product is CASSSDRTRGYTF.

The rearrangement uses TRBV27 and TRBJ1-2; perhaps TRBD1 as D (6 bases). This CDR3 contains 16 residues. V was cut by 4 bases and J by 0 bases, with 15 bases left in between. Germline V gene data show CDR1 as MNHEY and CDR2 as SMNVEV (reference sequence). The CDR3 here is CASSSFRGKANYGYTF. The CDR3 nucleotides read TGTGCCAGCAGTTCCTTCAGGGGCAAAGCTAACTATGGCTACACCTTC.

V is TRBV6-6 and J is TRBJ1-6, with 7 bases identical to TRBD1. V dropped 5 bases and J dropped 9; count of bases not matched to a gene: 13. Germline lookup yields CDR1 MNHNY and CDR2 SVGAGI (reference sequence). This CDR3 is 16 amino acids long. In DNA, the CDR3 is TGTGCCAGCAGTCATACAGGGGCGGCTATGACTTCACCCCTCCACTTT. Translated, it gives CASSHTGAAMTSPLHF.

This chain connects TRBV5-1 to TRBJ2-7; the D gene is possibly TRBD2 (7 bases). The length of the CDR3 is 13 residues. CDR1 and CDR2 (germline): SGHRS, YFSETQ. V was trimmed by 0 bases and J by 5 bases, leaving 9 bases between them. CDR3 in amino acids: CASSLEGGDEQYF. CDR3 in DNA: TGCGCCAGCAGCTTGGAAGGGGGGGACGAGCAGTACTTC. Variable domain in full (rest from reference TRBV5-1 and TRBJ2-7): KAGVTQTPRYLIKTRGQQVTLSCSPISGHRSVSWYQQTPGQGLQFLFEYFSETQRNKGNFPGRFSGRQFSNSRSEMNVSTLELGDSALYLCASSLEGGDEQYFGPGTRLTVT.

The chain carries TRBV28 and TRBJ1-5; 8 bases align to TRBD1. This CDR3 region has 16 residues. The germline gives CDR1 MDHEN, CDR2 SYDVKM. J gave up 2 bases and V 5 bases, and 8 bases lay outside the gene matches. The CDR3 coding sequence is TGTGCCAGCAGTCGTATCCCGGGACAGGGCAATCAGCCCCAGCATTTT. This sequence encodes CASSRIPGQGNQPQHF.